These 18 T cell receptor beta chains originate from one sample sequenced in a study of cytomegalovirus exposure and HLA in healthy donors. Primers: 60 Vbeta forward and 13 Jbeta reverse. Assay: immunoSEQ multiplex PCR; the TCRdb copy retains only in-frame clones and omits some. The sample data list over 40,000 clones. Sequences were obtained from PBMCs. The receptor source for this set is a woman in her thirties or forties in good health and CMV-seronegative.

CDR3 residues: CASSPSGGAGAEQFF. CDR3 sequence (DNA): TGTGCCAGCAGCCCCAGCGGGGGGGCTGGGGCAGAGCAGTTCTTC. The chain combines TRBV7-3 with TRBJ2-1; 10 nucleotides agree with TRBD2. The V gene's germline CDR1 is SGHTA and CDR2 FQGTGA. Losses at the gene ends were 5 bases for V and 10 bases for J; bases not matched to a gene: 11. This CDR3 is built from 15 residues. Using reference TRBV7-3 and TRBJ2-1 for the parts outside the CDR3, the full variable domain is GAGVSQTPSNKVTEKGKYVELRCDPISGHTALYWYRQSLGQGPEFLIYFQGTGAADDSGLPNDRFFAVRPEGSVSTLKIQRTERGDSAVYLCASSPSGGAGAEQFFGPGTRLTVL.

The chain combines TRBV5-1 with TRBJ2-7, with D possibly being TRBD2 (5 bases). Trimming took off 3 bases at V and 0 bases at J, with 10 bases between the two ends. CDR1 and CDR2 (germline): SGHRS, YFSETQ. CDR3 length: 14 amino acids. This CDR3 is CASSYSGYSYEQYF. The CDR3 DNA sequence: TGCGCCAGCAGCTACAGCGGATACTCCTACGAGCAGTACTTC.

The chain is built from TRBV6-5 and TRBJ2-3, with D unclear. Per the germline V gene, CDR1 is MNHEY and CDR2 is SVGAGI. CDR3 length equals 15 residues. The V end lost 9 bases, the J end lost 2 bases, and 18 bases lay between the germline ends. The CDR3 loop reads CASARRGPHTDTQYF. As DNA, the CDR3 is TGTGCCAGTGCTCGACGAGGCCCCCACACAGATACGCAGTATTTT.

The V call is TRBV2, the J call TRBJ1-2; D ambiguous. Trimming cost V 4 bases and J 7 bases, with 7 bases left between them. The germline CDR1 and CDR2 sequences are SNHLY and FYNNEI. This CDR3 spans 11 amino acids. The CDR3 spells CASSVSRGYTF. Here the CDR3 DNA reads TGTGCCAGCAGTGTCTCTCGTGGCTACACCTTC. Combining the CDR3 with reference TRBV2 and TRBJ1-2 gives the whole variable domain EPEVTQTPSHQVTQMGQEVILRCVPISNHLYFYWYRQILGQKVEFLVSFYNNEISEKSEIFDDQFSVERPDGSNFTLKIRSTKLEDSAMYFCASSVSRGYTFGSGTRLTVV.

Points on this clone: The sample contains more than one DNA sequence encoding this CDR3. The chain joins TRBV5-1 to TRBJ1-2; D remains ambiguous. The germline V and J ends were trimmed by 1 base and 4 bases, with 8 bases remaining between them. The CDR3 consists of 13 residues. CDR1 and CDR2 (germline): SGHRS, YFSETQ. CDR3 sequence reads: CASSLSGIYGYTF. The DNA for the CDR3 is TGCGCCAGCAGCTTGTCCGGGATCTATGGCTACACCTTC.

V and J are TRBV2 and TRBJ1-2; 8 positions agree with TRBD1. Trimming cost V 2 bases and J 8 bases; bases outside gene matches: 13. The CDR3 extends over 16 amino acids. Germline CDR1 reads SNHLY; CDR2 reads FYNNEI. The CDR3 coding sequence is TGTGCCAGCAGTGAATTCCTCTCGACAGGGGAAGGAGGCTACACCTTC. Translation gives CASSEFLSTGEGGYTF.

The genes are TRBV5-6 and TRBJ2-3; 9 nucleotides agree with TRBD2. The CDR3 length is 16 residues. Germline assignment: CDR1 SGHDT and CDR2 YYEEEE. V lost 7 bases and J lost 6; bases outside the gene matches: 15. In DNA, the CDR3 is TGTGCCAGCCAAGGATCACCGGGACTAGCATCCGATACGCAGTATTTT. Protein sequence: CASQGSPGLASDTQYF.

The rearrangement links TRBV27 to TRBJ1-2, with 8 bases that match TRBD1. The germline gives CDR1 MNHEY, CDR2 SMNVEV (reference sequence). The CDR3 is 13 amino acids. Losses at the gene ends were 3 bases for V and 8 bases for J; bases not matched to a gene: 5. The CDR3 sequence is CASSFTGGIGYTF. CDR3 bases: TGTGCCAGCAGTTTTACAGGGGGAATCGGCTACACCTTC.

This rearrangement joins TRBV7-9 to TRBJ1-1, with D possibly being TRBD1 (5 bases). The germline CDR1 and CDR2 sequences are SEHNR and FQNEAQ (reference sequence). V lost 1 base and J lost 5, with 14 bases in between. This CDR3 has 15 residues. The CDR3 DNA sequence: TGTGCCAGCAGCTTAGGATGGGGGGGTGAGACTGAAGCTTTCTTT. It yields the protein CASSLGWGGETEAFF.

This chain joins TRBV5-1 and TRBJ1-1; unclear D gene. The CDR3 has 13 amino acids. V lost 2 bases and J lost 3, with 8 bases in between. Germline-derived CDR1 and CDR2 are SGHRS and YFSETQ. In DNA, the CDR3 is TGCGCCAGCAGCTTTTCATCGGACACTGAAGCTTTCTTT. This codes for CASSFSSDTEAFF.

The chain has TRBV27 and TRBJ1-1; TRBD1 agrees at 7 bases. Germline CDR1 MNHEY, CDR2 SMNVEV (reference sequence). The CDR3 is 13 residues long. The trim removed 6 bases at V and 4 bases at J, leaving 5 bases unmatched. DNA for the CDR3: TGTGCCAGCAGACCAGGGGGTGTCACTGAAGCTTTCTTT. Translation: CASRPGGVTEAFF.

On this clone itself: A read error may account for a junction end that differs from germline. The chain employs TRBV7-9 and TRBJ1-1; no reliable D call. The CDR3 loop spans 14 amino acids. Germline CDR1 SEHNR, CDR2 FQNEAQ (reference sequence). The CDR3, as DNA: TGTGCCAGCAGCACCGGGATAAAAAACATTGAAGCTTTCTTT. It specifies CASSTGIKNIEAFF.

V is TRBV4-1 and J is TRBJ1-4, with D perhaps matching TRBD1 (6 bases). In germline, CDR1 is MGHRA, CDR2 YSYEKL. The CDR3 loop spans 15 amino acids. Trimming removed 4 bases at V and 6 bases at J, with 15 bases between. CDR3 loop: CASSPLGSGDEKLFF. CDR3 coding DNA: TGCGCCAGCAGCCCCCTGGGGTCAGGGGATGAAAAACTGTTTTTT.

This sequence joins TRBV30 and TRBJ2-1; perhaps TRBD2 as D (6 bases). The germline V gene encodes CDR1 GTSNPN and CDR2 SVGIG (reference sequence). The CDR3 spans 13 residues. Trimming stripped 4 bases from V and 6 bases from J, with 13 bases between. CDR3 residues: CAWTKGGLNEQFF. CDR3 bases: TGTGCCTGGACAAAAGGAGGGCTCAATGAGCAGTTCTTC.

CDR3 loop: CASSSGLAGAHNEQFF. CDR3 bases: TGTGCCAGCAGTTCGGGACTAGCGGGAGCTCACAATGAGCAGTTCTTC. The chain carries TRBV27 and TRBJ2-1; 14 bases align to TRBD2. CDR3 length: 16 amino acids. Germline values: CDR1 MNHEY, CDR2 SMNVEV (reference sequence). Germline trimming cut 4 bases from V and 5 bases from J; bases unmatched to any gene: 4.

Concerning this clone: This sample includes further DNA sequences coding for the same CDR3. This sequence joins TRBV2 and TRBJ2-5; TRBD1 is a possible D gene (6 bases). The CDR3 consists of 15 residues. Germline loops: CDR1 SNHLY, CDR2 FYNNEI. V was clipped by 5 bases and J by 5 bases, with 18 bases between them. CDR3 sequence: CASSIGGSIWETQYF. The CDR3 DNA follows: TGTGCCAGCAGTATAGGGGGAAGTATCTGGGAGACCCAGTACTTC. Drawing the rest from reference TRBV2 and TRBJ2-5, the complete variable domain is EPEVTQTPSHQVTQMGQEVILRCVPISNHLYFYWYRQILGQKVEFLVSFYNNEISEKSEIFDDQFSVERPDGSNFTLKIRSTKLEDSAMYFCASSIGGSIWETQYFGPGTRLLVL.

The rearrangement joins TRBV5-1 to TRBJ1-1, with D perhaps TRBD1 (5 bases). In germline, CDR1 is SGHRS, CDR2 YFSETQ. Trimming shortened V by 4 bases and J by 0 bases, and 10 bases separated the two germline ends. The CDR3 is 14 residues long. This CDR3 reads CASSQTGLNTEAFF. CDR3 bases: TGCGCCAGCAGCCAAACAGGCTTGAACACTGAAGCTTTCTTT.

V gene TRBV18 combines with J gene TRBJ1-2; maybe TRBD1 (6 bases). The CDR3 totals 14 residues. V lost 0 bases, J lost 5 bases, and 10 bases lay in between. Germline V gene data show CDR1 as KGHSH and CDR2 as LQKENI. The CDR3: CASSPPGRGYGYTF. In nucleotides, the CDR3 is TGTGCCAGCTCACCACCGGGAAGGGGGTATGGCTACACCTTC.